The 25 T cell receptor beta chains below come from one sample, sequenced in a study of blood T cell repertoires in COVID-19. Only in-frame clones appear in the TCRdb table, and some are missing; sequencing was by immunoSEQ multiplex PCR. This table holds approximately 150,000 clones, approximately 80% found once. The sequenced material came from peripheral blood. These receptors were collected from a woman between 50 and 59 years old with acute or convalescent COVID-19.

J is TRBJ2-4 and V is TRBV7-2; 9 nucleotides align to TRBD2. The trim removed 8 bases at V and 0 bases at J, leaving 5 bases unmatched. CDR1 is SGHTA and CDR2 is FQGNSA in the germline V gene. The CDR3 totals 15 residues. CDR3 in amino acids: CASGRGGVAKNIQYF. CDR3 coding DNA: TGTGCCAGCGGCCGCGGGGGGGTAGCCAAAAACATTCAGTACTTC.

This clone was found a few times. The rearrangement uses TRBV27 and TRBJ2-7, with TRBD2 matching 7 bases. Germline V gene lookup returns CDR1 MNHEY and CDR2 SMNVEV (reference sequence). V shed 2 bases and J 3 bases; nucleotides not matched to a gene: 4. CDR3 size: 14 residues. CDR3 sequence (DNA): TGTGCCAGCAGTTTAAGCGGGGAGGTCTACGAGCAGTACTTC. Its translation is CASSLSGEVYEQYF.

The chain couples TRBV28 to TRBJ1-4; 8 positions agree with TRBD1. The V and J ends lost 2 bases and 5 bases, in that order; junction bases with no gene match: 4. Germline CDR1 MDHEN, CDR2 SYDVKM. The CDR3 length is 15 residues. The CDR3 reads CASSLPGTGNEKLFF. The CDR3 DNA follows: TGTGCCAGCAGTTTACCCGGGACAGGAAATGAAAAACTGTTTTTT.

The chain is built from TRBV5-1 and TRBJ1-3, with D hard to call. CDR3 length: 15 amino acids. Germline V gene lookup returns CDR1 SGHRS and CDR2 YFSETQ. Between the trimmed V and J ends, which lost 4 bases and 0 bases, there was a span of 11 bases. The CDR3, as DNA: TGCGCCAGCAGCCCCCAACCGAGCTCTGGAAACACCATATATTTT. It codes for CASSPQPSSGNTIYF.

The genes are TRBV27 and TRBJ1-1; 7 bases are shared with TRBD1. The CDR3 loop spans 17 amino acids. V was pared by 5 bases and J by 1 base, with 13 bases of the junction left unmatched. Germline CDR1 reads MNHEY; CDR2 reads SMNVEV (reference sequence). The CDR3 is CASSPRTGPLKNTEAFF. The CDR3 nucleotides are TGTGCCAGCAGTCCGAGGACAGGCCCCCTGAAGAACACTGAAGCTTTCTTT.

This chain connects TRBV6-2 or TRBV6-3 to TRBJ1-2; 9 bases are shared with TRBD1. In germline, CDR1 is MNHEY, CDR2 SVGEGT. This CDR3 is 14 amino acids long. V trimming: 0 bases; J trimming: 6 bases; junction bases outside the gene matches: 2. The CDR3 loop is CASSYSGTGHGYTF. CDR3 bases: TGTGCCAGCAGTTACTCTGGGACAGGGCATGGCTACACCTTC.

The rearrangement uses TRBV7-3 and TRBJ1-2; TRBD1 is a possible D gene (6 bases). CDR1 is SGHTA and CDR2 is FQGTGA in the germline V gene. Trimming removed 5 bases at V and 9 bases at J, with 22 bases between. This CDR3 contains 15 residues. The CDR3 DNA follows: TGTGCCAGCAGCCTTTACTACAGGGACGCTGAGAGCTACACCTTC. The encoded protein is CASSLYYRDAESYTF.

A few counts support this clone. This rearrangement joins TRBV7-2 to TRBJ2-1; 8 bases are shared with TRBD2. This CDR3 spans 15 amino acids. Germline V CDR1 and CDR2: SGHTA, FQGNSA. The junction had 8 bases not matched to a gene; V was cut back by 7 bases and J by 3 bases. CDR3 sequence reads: CASKSGGPDYNEQFF. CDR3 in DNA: TGTGCCAGCAAATCGGGGGGGCCTGACTACAATGAGCAGTTCTTC.

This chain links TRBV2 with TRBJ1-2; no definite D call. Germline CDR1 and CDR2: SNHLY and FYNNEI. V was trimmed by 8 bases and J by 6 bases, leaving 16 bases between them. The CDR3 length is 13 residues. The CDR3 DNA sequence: TGTGCCAGCTCCGTGCTCACGTCTAATGGCTACACCTTC. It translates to CASSVLTSNGYTF.

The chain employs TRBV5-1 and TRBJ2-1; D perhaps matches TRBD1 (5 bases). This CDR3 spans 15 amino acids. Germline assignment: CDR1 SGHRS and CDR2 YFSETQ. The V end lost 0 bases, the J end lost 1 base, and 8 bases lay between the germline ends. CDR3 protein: CASSLGQGSYNEQFF. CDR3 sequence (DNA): TGCGCCAGCAGCTTGGGGCAGGGTTCCTACAATGAGCAGTTCTTC.

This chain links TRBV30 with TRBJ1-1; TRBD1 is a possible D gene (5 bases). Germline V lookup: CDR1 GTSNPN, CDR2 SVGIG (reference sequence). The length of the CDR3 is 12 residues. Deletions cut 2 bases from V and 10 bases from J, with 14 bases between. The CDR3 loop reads CAWSSQGGRAFF. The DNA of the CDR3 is TGTGCCTGGAGTTCTCAGGGAGGGCGAGCTTTCTTT.

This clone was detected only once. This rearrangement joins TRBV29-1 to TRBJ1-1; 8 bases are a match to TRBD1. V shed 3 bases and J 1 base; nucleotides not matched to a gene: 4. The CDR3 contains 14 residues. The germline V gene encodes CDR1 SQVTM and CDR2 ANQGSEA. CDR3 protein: CSVDYGTGNTEAFF. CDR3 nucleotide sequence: TGCAGCGTTGATTACGGGACAGGGAACACTGAAGCTTTCTTT.

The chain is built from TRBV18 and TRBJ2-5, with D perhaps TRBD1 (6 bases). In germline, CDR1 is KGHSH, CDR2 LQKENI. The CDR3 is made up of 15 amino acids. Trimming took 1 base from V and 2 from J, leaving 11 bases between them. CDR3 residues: CASSPRPGVQETQYF. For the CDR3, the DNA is TGTGCCAGCTCACCACGCCCAGGGGTTCAAGAGACCCAGTACTTC.

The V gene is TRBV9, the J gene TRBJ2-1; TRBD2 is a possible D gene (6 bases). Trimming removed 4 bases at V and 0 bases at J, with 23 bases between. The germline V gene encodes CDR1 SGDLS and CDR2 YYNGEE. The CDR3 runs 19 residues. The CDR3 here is CASSPRIGYGSYSYNEQFF. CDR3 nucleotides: TGTGCCAGCAGCCCCCGGATTGGGTACGGGAGCTACTCCTACAATGAGCAGTTCTTC. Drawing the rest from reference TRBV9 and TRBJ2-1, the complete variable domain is DSGVTQTPKHLITATGQRVTLRCSPRSGDLSVYWYQQSLDQGLQFLIQYYNGEERAKGNILERFSAQQFPDLHSELNLSSLELGDSALYFCASSPRIGYGSYSYNEQFFGPGTRLTVL.

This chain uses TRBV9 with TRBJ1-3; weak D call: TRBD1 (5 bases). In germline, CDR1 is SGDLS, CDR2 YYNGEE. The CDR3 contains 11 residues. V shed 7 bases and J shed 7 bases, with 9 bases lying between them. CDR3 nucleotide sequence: TGTGCCAGCGGAAAGGGGAACACCATATATTTT. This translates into CASGKGNTIYF.

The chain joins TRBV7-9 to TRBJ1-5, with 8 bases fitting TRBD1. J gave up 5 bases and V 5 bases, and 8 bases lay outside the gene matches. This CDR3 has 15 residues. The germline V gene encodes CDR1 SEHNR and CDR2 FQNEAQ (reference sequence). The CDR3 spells CASSTDREPHQPQHF. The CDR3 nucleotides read TGTGCCAGCAGCACGGACAGGGAACCTCATCAGCCCCAGCATTTT.

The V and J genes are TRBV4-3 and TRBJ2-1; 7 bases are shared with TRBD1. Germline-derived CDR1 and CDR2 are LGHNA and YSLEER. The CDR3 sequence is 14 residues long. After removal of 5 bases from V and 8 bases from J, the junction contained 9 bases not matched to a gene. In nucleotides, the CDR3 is TGCGCCAGCAGCGCCCGACAGGGTCTGGATGAGCAGTTCTTC. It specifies CASSARQGLDEQFF.

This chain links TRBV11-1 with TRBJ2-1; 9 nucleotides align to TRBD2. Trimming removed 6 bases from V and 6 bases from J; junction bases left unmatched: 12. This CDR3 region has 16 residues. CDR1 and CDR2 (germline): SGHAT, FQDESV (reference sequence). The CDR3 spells CASSYETAGGANEQFF. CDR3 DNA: TGTGCCAGCAGTTACGAGACAGCGGGGGGCGCCAATGAGCAGTTCTTC.

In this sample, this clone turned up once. The chain's CDR3 is CASSFGGVTNEKLFF. The CDR3 DNA reads TGTGCCAGCAGTTTCGGGGGGGTTACTAATGAAAAACTGTTTTTT. The chain uses TRBV27 and TRBJ1-4; D may be TRBD1 (5 bases). The V end was cut by 3 bases, the J end by 2 bases, with 10 bases between. This CDR3 comprises 15 residues. CDR1 and CDR2 from the germline V gene are MNHEY and SMNVEV (reference sequence).

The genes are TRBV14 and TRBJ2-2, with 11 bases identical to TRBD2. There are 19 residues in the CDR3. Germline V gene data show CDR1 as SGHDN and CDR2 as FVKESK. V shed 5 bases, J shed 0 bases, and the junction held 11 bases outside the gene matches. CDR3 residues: CASSKTGLAGGSNTGELFF. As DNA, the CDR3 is TGTGCCAGCAGCAAGACAGGCCTAGCGGGGGGTTCGAACACCGGGGAGCTGTTTTTT.

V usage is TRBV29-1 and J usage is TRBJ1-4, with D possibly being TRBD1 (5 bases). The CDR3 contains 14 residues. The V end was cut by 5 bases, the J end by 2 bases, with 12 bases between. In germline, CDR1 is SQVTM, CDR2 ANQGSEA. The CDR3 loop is CSVTNGATNEKLFF. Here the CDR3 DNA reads TGCAGCGTTACCAATGGGGCTACTAATGAAAAACTGTTTTTT.

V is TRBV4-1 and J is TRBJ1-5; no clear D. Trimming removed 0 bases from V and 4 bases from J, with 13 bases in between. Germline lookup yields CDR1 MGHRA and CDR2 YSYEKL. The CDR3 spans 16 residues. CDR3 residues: CASSQEAGSKNQPQHF. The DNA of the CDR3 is TGCGCCAGCAGCCAAGAGGCGGGTTCCAAGAATCAGCCCCAGCATTTT.

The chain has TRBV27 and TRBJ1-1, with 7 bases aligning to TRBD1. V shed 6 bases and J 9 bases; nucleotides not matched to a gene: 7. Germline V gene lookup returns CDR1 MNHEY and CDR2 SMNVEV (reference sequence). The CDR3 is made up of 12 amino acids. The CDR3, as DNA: TGTGCCAGCAGCCCCCGACAGGGTAAAGCTTTCTTT. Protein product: CASSPRQGKAFF.

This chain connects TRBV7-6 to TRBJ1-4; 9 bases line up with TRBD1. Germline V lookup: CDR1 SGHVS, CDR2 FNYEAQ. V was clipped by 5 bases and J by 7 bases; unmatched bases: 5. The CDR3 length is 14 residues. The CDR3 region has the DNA TGTGCCAGCAGCCAAGGGACAGGGCGTGAAAAACTGTTTTTT. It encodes CASSQGTGREKLFF.

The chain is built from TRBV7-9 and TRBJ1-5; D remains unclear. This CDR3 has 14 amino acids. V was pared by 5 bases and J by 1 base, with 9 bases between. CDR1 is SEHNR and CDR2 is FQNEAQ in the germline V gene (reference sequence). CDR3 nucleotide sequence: TGTGCCAGCAGCGAGACTCCGAGCAATCAGCCCCAGCATTTT. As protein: CASSETPSNQPQHF. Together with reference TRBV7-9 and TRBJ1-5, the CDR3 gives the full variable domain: DTGVSQNPRHKITKRGQNVTFRCDPISEHNRLYWYRQTLGQGPEFLTYFQNEAQLEKSRLLSDRFSAERPKGSFSTLEIQRTEQGDSAMYLCASSETPSNQPQHFGDGTRLSIL.